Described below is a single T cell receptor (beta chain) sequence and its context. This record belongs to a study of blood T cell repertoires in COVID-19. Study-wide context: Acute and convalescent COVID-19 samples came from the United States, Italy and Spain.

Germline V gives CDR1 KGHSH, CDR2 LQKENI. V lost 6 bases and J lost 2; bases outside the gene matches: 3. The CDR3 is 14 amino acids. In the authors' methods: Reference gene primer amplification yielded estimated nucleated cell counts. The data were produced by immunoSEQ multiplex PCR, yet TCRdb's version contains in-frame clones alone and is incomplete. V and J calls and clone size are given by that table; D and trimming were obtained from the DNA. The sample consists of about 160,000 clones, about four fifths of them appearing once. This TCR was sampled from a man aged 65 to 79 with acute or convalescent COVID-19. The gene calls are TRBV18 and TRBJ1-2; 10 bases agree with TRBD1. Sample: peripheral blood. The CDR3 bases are TGTGCCAGCTCTGGGACAGGGGCGAACTATGGCTACACCTTC. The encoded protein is CASSGTGANYGYTF.